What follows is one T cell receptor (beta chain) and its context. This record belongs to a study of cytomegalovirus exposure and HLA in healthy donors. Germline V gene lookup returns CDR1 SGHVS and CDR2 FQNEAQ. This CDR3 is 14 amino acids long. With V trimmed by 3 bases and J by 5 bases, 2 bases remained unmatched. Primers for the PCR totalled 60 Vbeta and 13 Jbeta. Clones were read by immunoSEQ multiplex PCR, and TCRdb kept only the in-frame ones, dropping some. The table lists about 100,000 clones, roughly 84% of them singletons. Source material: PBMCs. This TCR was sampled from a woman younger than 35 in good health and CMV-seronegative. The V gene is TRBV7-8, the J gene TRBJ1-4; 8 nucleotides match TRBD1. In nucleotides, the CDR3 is TGTGCCAGCAGCTTGACAGGGGAGAATGAAAAACTGTTTTTT. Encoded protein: CASSLTGENEKLFF.